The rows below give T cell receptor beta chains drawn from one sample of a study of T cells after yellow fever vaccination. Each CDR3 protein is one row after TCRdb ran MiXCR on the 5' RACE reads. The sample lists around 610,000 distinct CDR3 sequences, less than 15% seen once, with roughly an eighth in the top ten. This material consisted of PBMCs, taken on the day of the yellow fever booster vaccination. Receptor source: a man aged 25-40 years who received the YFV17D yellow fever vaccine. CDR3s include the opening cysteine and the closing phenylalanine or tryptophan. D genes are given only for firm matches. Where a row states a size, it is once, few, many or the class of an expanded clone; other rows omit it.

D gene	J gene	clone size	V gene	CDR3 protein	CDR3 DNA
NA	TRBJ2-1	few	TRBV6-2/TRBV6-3	CASSPWGARNEQFF	TGTGCCAGCAGTCCATGGGGAGCAAGGAATGAGCAGTTCTTC
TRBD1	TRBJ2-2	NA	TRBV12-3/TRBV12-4	CASSSGTGGSPGELFF	TGTGCCAGCAGTTCGGGGACAGGGGGCTCTCCCGGGGAGCTGTTTTTT
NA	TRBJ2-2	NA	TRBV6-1	CASSASGANTGELFF	TGTGCCAGCAGTGCTTCAGGGGCGAACACCGGGGAGCTGTTTTTT
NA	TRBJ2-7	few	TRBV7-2	CASSISRSYEQYF	TGTGCCAGCAGCATCAGTAGGAGTTACGAGCAGTACTTC
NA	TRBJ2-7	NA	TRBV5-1	CASSLGIGEQYF	TGCGCCAGCAGCTTGGGAATTGGCGAGCAGTACTTC
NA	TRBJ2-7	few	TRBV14	CASSQDSLKQYF	TGTGCCAGCAGCCAAGATAGCTTAAAGCAGTACTTC
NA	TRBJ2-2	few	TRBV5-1	CASEPPRAGELFF	TGCGCCAGCGAACCCCCGAGGGCCGGGGAGCTGTTTTTT
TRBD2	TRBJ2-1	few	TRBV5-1	CASSLTSENNEQFF	TGCGCCAGCAGCTTAACTAGCGAGAACAATGAGCAGTTCTTC
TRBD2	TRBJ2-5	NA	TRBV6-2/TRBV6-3	CASSYRTSGREYSETQYF	TGTGCCAGCAGTTACCGGACTAGCGGGAGGGAGTATTCAGAGACCCAGTACTTC
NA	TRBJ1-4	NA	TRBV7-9	CASSLVGSEKLFF	TGTGCCAGCAGCTTAGTAGGCTCTGAAAAACTGTTTTTT
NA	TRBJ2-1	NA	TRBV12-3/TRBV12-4	CASSPRLGNEQFF	TGTGCCAGCAGTCCCAGGTTGGGCAATGAGCAGTTCTTC
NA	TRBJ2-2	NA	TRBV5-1	CASSLGRDTGELFF	TGCGCCAGCAGCTTGGGAAGGGACACCGGGGAGCTGTTTTTT
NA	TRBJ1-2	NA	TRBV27	CASSLRPTNYGYTF	TGTGCCAGCAGTTTACGGCCGACTAACTATGGCTACACCTTC
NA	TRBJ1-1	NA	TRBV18	CASSPNAGLNTEAFF	TGTGCCAGCTCCCCGAATGCAGGGCTCAACACTGAAGCTTTCTTT
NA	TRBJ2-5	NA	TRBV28	CASSPPSGYQETQYF	TGTGCCAGCAGTCCCCCATCGGGGTACCAAGAGACCCAGTACTTC
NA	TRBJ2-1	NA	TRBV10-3	CAITSGPSSYNEQFF	TGTGCCATCACCAGCGGGCCCAGCTCCTACAATGAGCAGTTCTTC
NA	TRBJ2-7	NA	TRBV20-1	CSARKGSWSFEQYF	TGCAGTGCTAGGAAGGGGAGTTGGTCTTTCGAGCAGTACTTC
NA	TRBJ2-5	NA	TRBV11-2	CASSLTGNEGETQYF	TGTGCCAGCAGCTTAACCGGGAACGAGGGAGAGACCCAGTACTTC
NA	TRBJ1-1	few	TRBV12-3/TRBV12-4	CASSLVGSANTEAFF	TGTGCCAGCAGTTTAGTCGGGTCGGCTAACACTGAAGCTTTCTTT
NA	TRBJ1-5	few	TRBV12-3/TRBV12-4	CASSTPGAINQPQHF	TGTGCCAGCAGCACCCCGGGAGCCATTAATCAGCCCCAGCATTTT